Following are 11 T cell receptor beta chains from one sample sequenced in a study of T-cell reconstitution after alpha-beta-depleted transplantation in children. The library targeted TCRbeta and was prepared with unique molecular identifiers. TCRdb reanalysed the PCR reads using MiXCR and keeps one entry per CDR3 protein. This table holds hundreds of thousands of distinct CDR3 sequences, roughly 9.1% found once. The source was PBMCs, mostly from graft donor cells, collected 360 days after TCRalphabeta/CD19-depleted stem cell transplant. These TCRs come from a male patient under 10 years old who had a stem cell transplant for acute myeloid leukemia, so the T cells may come from the graft donor.

There are many counts of this clonotype. The rearrangement joins TRBV7-2 to TRBJ2-1; D uncertain. Germline V CDR1 and CDR2: SGHTA, FQGNSA. This CDR3 has 16 amino acids. V was shortened by 1 base and J by 0 bases, with 10 bases between the two germline ends. The CDR3 nucleotides read TGTGCCAGCAGCTTAGTTCCCAGGTCCTCCTACAATGAGCAGTTCTTC. Amino acid sequence: CASSLVPRSSYNEQFF.

This clonotype has just a few counts. This chain uses TRBV30 with TRBJ1-1, with D hard to call. Germline CDR1 GTSNPN, CDR2 SVGIG (reference sequence). The CDR3 is made up of 13 amino acids. The V end lost 1 base, the J end lost 1 base, and 7 bases lay between the germline ends. CDR3 residues: CAWSGTGNTEAFF. In DNA, the CDR3 is TGTGCCTGGAGTGGCACCGGGAACACTGAAGCTTTCTTT.

J is TRBJ2-3 and V is TRBV4-2; TRBD2 aligns across 12 bases. This CDR3 contains 20 residues. V was clipped by 4 bases and J by 1 base; unmatched bases: 15. The germline gives CDR1 LGHNA, CDR2 YNFKEQ. The chain's CDR3 is CASSLQTSGGRTTGTDTQYF. CDR3 coding DNA: TGTGCCAGCAGCCTACAGACTAGCGGGGGCAGGACTACGGGCACAGATACGCAGTATTTT.

This clonotype turned up a few times. The chain links TRBV20-1 to TRBJ1-1; TRBD1 matches 8 bases. The CDR3 is made up of 16 amino acids. V was pared by 0 bases and J by 5 bases, with 11 bases of the junction left unmatched. Per germline, CDR1 DFQATT and CDR2 SNEGSKA (reference sequence). CDR3 DNA: TGCAGTGCTAGAGATCCCCAGGGGGCGCATGTGACTGAAGCTTTCTTT. Translated: CSARDPQGAHVTEAFF.

This clonotype was seen more than once but under ten times. V is TRBV5-1 and J is TRBJ2-3; TRBD2 is a possible D gene (6 bases). Trimming took 4 bases from V and 2 from J, leaving 20 bases between them. The CDR3 has 17 amino acids. Germline CDR1 is SGHRS and CDR2 is YFSETQ. CDR3 bases: TGCGCCAGCAGCCTATTAGGGACTGCCCCCTTCACAGATACGCAGTATTTT. It translates to CASSLLGTAPFTDTQYF.

This clonotype was seen many times. This chain connects TRBV10-3 to TRBJ2-7, with D possibly being TRBD2 (6 bases). Per the germline V gene, CDR1 is ENHRY and CDR2 is SYGVKD. V was clipped by 3 bases and J by 2 bases, with 11 bases between them. This CDR3 comprises 14 residues. CDR3 amino acids: CAISDRERPYEQYV. CDR3 nucleotides: TGTGCCATCAGTGATCGGGAGAGGCCCTACGAGCAGTACGTC.

This sequence joins TRBV2 and TRBJ2-5, with D maybe TRBD1 (5 bases). Germline lookup yields CDR1 SNHLY and CDR2 FYNNEI. V was pared by 6 bases and J by 2 bases, with 10 bases between. The CDR3 is 13 residues long. CDR3 region: CASRGRGQETQYF. The CDR3, as DNA: TGTGCCAGCAGGGGAAGGGGACAAGAGACCCAGTACTTC.

Only a few counts were recorded for this clonotype. This chain connects TRBV5-1 to TRBJ2-2, with TRBD1 matching over 9 bases. J gave up 5 bases and V 4 bases, and 18 bases lay outside the gene matches. Germline V lookup: CDR1 SGHRS, CDR2 YFSETQ. The length of the CDR3 is 19 residues. This CDR3 is CASSKYKTEDRGSTGELFF. CDR3 bases: TGCGCCAGCAGCAAATATAAGACCGAGGACAGGGGAAGTACCGGGGAGCTGTTTTTT. The whole variable domain, filled in from reference TRBV5-1 and TRBJ2-2, reads KAGVTQTPRYLIKTRGQQVTLSCSPISGHRSVSWYQQTPGQGLQFLFEYFSETQRNKGNFPGRFSGRQFSNSRSEMNVSTLELGDSALYLCASSKYKTEDRGSTGELFFGEGSRLTVL.

This clonotype was observed many times. V and J are TRBV12-3 or TRBV12-4 and TRBJ2-5, with 12 bases that match TRBD2. J gave up 5 bases and V 5 bases, and 9 bases lay outside the gene matches. This CDR3 comprises 16 residues. Written as DNA, the CDR3 is TGTGCCAGCAGTCCTAGCGGGGGGGCCAATGGTGAGACCCAGTACTTC. It codes for CASSPSGGANGETQYF.

V is TRBV4-3 and J is TRBJ2-2; TRBD1 or TRBD2 may be the D gene (7 bases each). V shed 0 bases and J shed 4 bases, with 18 bases lying between them. There are 18 residues in the CDR3. Germline V lookup: CDR1 LGHNA, CDR2 YSLEER. CDR3 in amino acids: CASSQETGRERATGELFF. The CDR3 coding sequence is TGCGCCAGCAGCCAAGAGACAGGGCGGGAGAGGGCCACCGGGGAGCTGTTTTTT.

This clonotype was observed a handful of times. The chain uses TRBV7-2 and TRBJ2-1; D possibly uses TRBD1 or TRBD2 (6 bases each). Trimming cost V 5 bases and J 7 bases, with 15 bases left between them. This CDR3 comprises 14 residues. Germline CDR1 and CDR2: SGHTA and FQGNSA. The CDR3 sequence: CASSPQWRGNEQFF. CDR3 DNA: TGTGCCAGCAGCCCCCAGTGGAGGGGGAATGAGCAGTTCTTC.